There are a few counts of the clone carrying this T cell receptor (beta chain). As yet, its antigen is unknown. Time point here: newly diagnosed GD, antithyroid drugs for less than 3 months. RNA from PBMCs was the source of the TCR library. Construction of the TCR beta libraries employed iRepertoire HTBI primers in conjunction with Arm-PCR of CDR3 regions. In TCRdb, the multiplex PCR reads were re-called with MiXCR into one record per CDR3 protein. The data contain under 500,000 distinct CDR3 sequences, about 16% of them seen just once; the ten biggest clones take up over 8.5%. These data originate in a study of regulatory T cells in long-lasting Graves disease. Points from the study as a whole: Peripheral blood alone, not thyroid tissue, underwent study.

In addition, the sample was reused for a study of T cells in Graves' hyperthyroidism and ophthalmopathy. From that second work: Initially, a first-round RT-PCR of the TCR CDR3 employed the HTBI primer set. By a 13 V-J model, ophthalmopathy was set apart from stable hyperthyroidism.

The origin of this receptor is a woman younger than 45 with Graves disease. This material consisted of peripheral blood mononuclear cells (PBMCs), taken at new diagnosis, from a patient treated with antithyroid drugs.

This chain's CDR3 is CASSFTDISRLRGKLFF. Here the CDR3 DNA reads TGTGCCAGCAGTTTTACAGACATTTCTAGGTTACGGGGGAAACTGTTTTTT. This chain links TRBV12-3 or TRBV12-4 with TRBJ1-4; possibly TRBD1 for D (5 bases). The CDR3 is made up of 17 amino acids. Trimming shortened V by 3 bases and J by 11 bases, and 25 bases separated the two germline ends.